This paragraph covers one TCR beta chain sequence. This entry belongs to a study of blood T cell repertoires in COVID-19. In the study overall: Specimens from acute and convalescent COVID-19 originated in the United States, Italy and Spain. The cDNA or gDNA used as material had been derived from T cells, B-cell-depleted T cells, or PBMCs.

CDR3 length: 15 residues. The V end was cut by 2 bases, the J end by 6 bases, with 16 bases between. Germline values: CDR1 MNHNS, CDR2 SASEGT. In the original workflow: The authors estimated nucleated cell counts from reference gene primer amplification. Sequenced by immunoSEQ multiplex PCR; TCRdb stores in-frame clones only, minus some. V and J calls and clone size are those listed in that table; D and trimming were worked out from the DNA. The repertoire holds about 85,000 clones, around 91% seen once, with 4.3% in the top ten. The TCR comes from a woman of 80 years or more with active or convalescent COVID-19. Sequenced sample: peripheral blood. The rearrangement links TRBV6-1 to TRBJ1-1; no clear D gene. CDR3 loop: CASSEFSIRLAEAFF. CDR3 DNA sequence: TGTGCCAGCAGTGAATTCTCCATTCGGTTGGCTGAAGCTTTCTTT.